Listed here are 27 T cell receptor beta chains from one sample, sequenced in a study of T cells in Graves' hyperthyroidism and ophthalmopathy (dated by TCRdb to the late 2010s). Libraries were constructed by multiplex PCR. For sequencing, an Illumina HiSeq 2000 was employed. TCR beta CDR3 regions were amplified from RNA transcripts. For the first round of RT-PCR on the TCR CDR3, the HTBI primer set was used together with the Qiagen OneStep RT-PCR kit. TCRdb reanalyzed the raw reads on its own, using fastp at Q25 for trimming and MiXCR for clone calling, and kept in-frame beta chains. When rows share a CDR3 protein, they turn into one entry using the most common DNA and genes. Here the sample has about 110,000 distinct CDR3 sequences; 16% occur a single time. The ten top clones hold about 40% of the sample. The sequenced sample consisted of blood. The receptor source for this set is a woman in her fifties or sixties with Graves' hyperthyroidism.

In this sample, this clonotype turned up a few times. The rearrangement uses TRBV28 and TRBJ2-7, with no clear D. With 3 bases removed from V and 9 bases from J, the gap between germline ends came to 18 bases. Germline V gene sequence: CDR1 MDHEN, CDR2 SYDVKM. The CDR3 is 14 residues long. In nucleotides, the CDR3 is TGTGCCAGCAGTTTTGGGGTGAACGGGCCGGGGCAGTACTTC. It encodes CASSFGVNGPGQYF.

The V call is TRBV13, the J call TRBJ2-1; 9 positions match TRBD2. The CDR3 is made up of 16 amino acids. CDR1 is PRHDT and CDR2 is FYEKMQ in the germline V gene (reference sequence). V shed 5 bases, J shed 5 bases, and the junction held 10 bases outside the gene matches. CDR3 DNA: TGTGCCAGCAGCCGGACTAGCGATCGGACAGACAATGAGCAGTTCTTC. Its translation: CASSRTSDRTDNEQFF.

At least ten counts were recorded for this clonotype. The V gene is TRBV7-2, the J gene TRBJ2-3; tentatively, D is TRBD1 (6 bases). Trimming took 5 bases from V and 6 from J, leaving 12 bases between them. Germline V gene lookup returns CDR1 SGHTA and CDR2 FQGNSA. The CDR3 spans 13 residues. Here the CDR3 reads CASSANTGDTQYF. CDR3 DNA sequence: TGTGCCAGCAGCGCAAATACAGGGGATACGCAGTATTTT.

This clonotype was counted many times. The chain is built from TRBV27 and TRBJ2-1; 13 bases map to TRBD2. The junction had 6 bases not matched to a gene; V was cut back by 5 bases and J by 5 bases. Germline CDR1 and CDR2: MNHEY and SMNVEV (reference sequence). This CDR3 has 16 amino acids. In DNA form, the CDR3 reads TGTGCCAGCAGTCCGTGGACTAGCGGGAGTAACAATGAGCAGTTCTTC. This translates into CASSPWTSGSNNEQFF.

This clonotype was seen repeatedly, ten times or more. This rearrangement joins TRBV11-1 to TRBJ2-1; D remains unclear. V lost 2 bases and J 0 bases, leaving 8 bases between the germline ends. Germline CDR1 SGHAT, CDR2 FQDESV (reference sequence). The CDR3 has 15 residues. The CDR3 region is CASSLIPHSYNEQFF. CDR3 bases: TGTGCCAGCAGCTTAATCCCCCACTCCTACAATGAGCAGTTCTTC. Drawing the rest from reference TRBV11-1 and TRBJ2-1, the complete variable domain is EAEVAQSPRYKITEKSQAVAFWCDPISGHATLYWYRQILGQGPELLVQFQDESVVDDSQLPKDRFSAERLKGVDSTLKIQPAELGDSAMYLCASSLIPHSYNEQFFGPGTRLTVL.

Ten or more counts support this clonotype. The rearrangement uses TRBV20-1 and TRBJ1-4, with TRBD1 matching over 7 bases. CDR3 length: 14 residues. J lost 0 bases, V lost 6 bases, and 4 bases had no gene match. CDR1 is DFQATT, CDR2 SNEGSKA, per germline (reference sequence). CDR3 sequence (DNA): TGCAGTGCGGGGACAGCTGCAACTAATGAAAAACTGTTTTTT. It is translated as CSAGTAATNEKLFF.

This clonotype was recorded many times. This chain uses TRBV15 with TRBJ2-1; 12 bases are a match to TRBD2. Germline-derived CDR1 and CDR2 are LNHNV and YYDKDF (reference sequence). The CDR3 length is 15 residues. The junction had 0 bases not matched to a gene; V was cut back by 1 base and J by 5 bases. The CDR3 loop is CATSRGTSGNNEQFF. CDR3 DNA: TGTGCCACCAGCAGAGGGACTAGCGGGAACAATGAGCAGTTCTTC.

In its sample, this clonotype was seen many times. The gene calls are TRBV3-1 and TRBJ2-2; D is unclear. This CDR3 comprises 15 residues. Germline V CDR1 and CDR2: LGHDT, YNNKEL (reference sequence). The V end lost 0 bases, the J end lost 1 base, and 6 bases lay between the germline ends. The CDR3 sequence is CASSQEILNTGELFF. The CDR3 bases are TGTGCCAGCAGCCAAGAAATCTTGAACACCGGGGAGCTGTTTTTT. Looking up the rest from reference TRBV3-1 and TRBJ2-2 gives the full variable domain: DTAVSQTPKYLVTQMGNDKSIKCEQNLGHDTMYWYKQDSKKFLKIMFSYNNKELIINETVPNRFSPKSPDKAHLNLHINSLELGDSAVYFCASSQEILNTGELFFGEGSRLTVL.

This clonotype was seen at least ten times. This chain joins TRBV20-1 and TRBJ2-1; D is unresolved. V shed 3 bases and J shed 3 bases, with 9 bases lying between them. The CDR3 contains 13 residues. Germline-derived CDR1 and CDR2 are DFQATT and SNEGSKA (reference sequence). CDR3 sequence reads: CSASTTIYNEQFF. CDR3 bases: TGCAGTGCTAGTACCACAATCTACAATGAGCAGTTCTTC.

This clonotype has at least ten counts. The CDR3 DNA is TGTGCCACCAGTACCCCCCTAGGTGGGGGCCTCGAGACCCAGTACTTC. It specifies CATSTPLGGGLETQYF. The V and J genes are TRBV24-1 and TRBJ2-5; TRBD1 might be the D (6 bases). The V gene's germline CDR1 is KGHDR and CDR2 SFDVKD. Trimming shortened V by 6 bases and J by 5 bases, and 21 bases separated the two germline ends. CDR3 length equals 16 residues.

This clonotype was detected ten times or more. The chain uses TRBV20-1 and TRBJ1-5; TRBD1 is a possible D gene (6 bases). Trimming shortened V by 5 bases and J by 7 bases, and 15 bases separated the two germline ends. CDR1 is DFQATT and CDR2 is SNEGSKA in the germline V gene (reference sequence). This CDR3 contains 13 residues. In DNA, the CDR3 is TGCAGTGCTCCCGAACAGGGTTTACAGCCCCAGCATTTT. Protein sequence: CSAPEQGLQPQHF.

CDR3 coding DNA: TGTGCCAGTAGTATTAGGGGCGGGAGTTCCTACGAGCAGTACTTC. Protein product: CASSIRGGSSYEQYF. This chain connects TRBV19 to TRBJ2-7; TRBD2 matches at 7 bases. This CDR3 is 15 amino acids long. Germline values: CDR1 LNHDA, CDR2 SQIVND (reference sequence). The ends lost 3 bases at V and 1 base at J; junction bases unmatched: 6.

The chain has TRBV3-1 and TRBJ2-2; 8 bases are a match to TRBD1. The CDR3 is made up of 16 amino acids. CDR1 and CDR2 from the germline V gene are LGHDT and YNNKEL (reference sequence). The V and J ends lost 3 bases and 4 bases, in that order; junction bases with no gene match: 7. CDR3 protein: CASSHTGTGPTGELFF. The CDR3 DNA reads as TGTGCCAGCAGCCACACCGGGACAGGACCCACCGGGGAGCTGTTTTTT.

This clonotype was recorded at least ten times. The chain has TRBV30 and TRBJ2-5, with D maybe TRBD1 (5 bases). Trimming removed 4 bases at V and 2 bases at J, with 11 bases between. This CDR3 spans 13 amino acids. Germline V gene sequence: CDR1 GTSNPN, CDR2 SVGIG (reference sequence). The CDR3 loop is CAWNQQGQETQYF. As DNA, the CDR3 is TGTGCCTGGAACCAGCAGGGACAAGAGACCCAGTACTTC. The entire variable domain, with the rest obtained from reference TRBV30 and TRBJ2-5, is as follows: SQTIHQWPATLVQPVGSPLSLECTVEGTSNPNLYWYRQAAGRGLQLLFYSVGIGQISSEVPQNLSASRPQDRQFILSSKKLLLSDSGFYLCAWNQQGQETQYFGPGTRLLVL.

The table lists this clonotype with many counts. The chain uses TRBV11-2 and TRBJ2-2, with D tentatively TRBD1 (6 bases). Germline CDR1 reads SGHAT; CDR2 reads FQNNGV. This CDR3 region has 15 residues. Between the trimmed V and J ends, which lost 1 base and 5 bases, there was a span of 11 bases. The CDR3: CASSLVGRGTGELFF. CDR3 bases: TGTGCCAGCAGCTTAGTGGGCAGGGGAACCGGGGAGCTGTTTTTT.

The chain is built from TRBV28 and TRBJ2-7; the match to TRBD2 covers 8 bases. V gave up 5 bases and J gave up 6 bases; unmatched junction bases: 24. Germline CDR1 MDHEN, CDR2 SYDVKM. This CDR3 contains 19 residues. The chain's CDR3 is CASSLILHRLAGNKPEQYF. CDR3 nucleotide sequence: TGTGCCAGCAGTCTTATCCTGCATCGCCTAGCGGGTAATAAGCCCGAGCAGTACTTC.

This clonotype has at least ten counts. This chain links TRBV19 with TRBJ1-5; 7 nucleotides align to TRBD1. Germline CDR1 is LNHDA and CDR2 is SQIVND (reference sequence). The CDR3 spans 18 residues. J lost 0 bases, V lost 8 bases, and 16 bases had no gene match. The CDR3 region is CASEPGTVMGYSNQPQHF. CDR3 coding DNA: TGTGCCAGTGAACCCGGGACAGTTATGGGATATAGCAATCAGCCCCAGCATTTT.

In this sample, this clonotype turned up many times. The chain combines TRBV2 with TRBJ1-1; D gene ambiguous. Germline V gene sequence: CDR1 SNHLY, CDR2 FYNNEI. The CDR3 covers 15 residues. V lost 5 bases and J 1 base, leaving 14 bases between the germline ends. CDR3 loop: CASSPNGLGNTEAFF. The CDR3 region has the DNA TGTGCCAGCAGTCCGAATGGTCTTGGGAACACTGAAGCTTTCTTT.

Comment on this clonotype: A much larger clone differs by one base, so this may be a read error. V is TRBV20-1 and J is TRBJ2-5; no reliable D call. CDR1 DFQATT and CDR2 SNEGSKA come from the germline V gene (reference sequence). The CDR3 totals 14 residues. V lost 3 bases to trimming and J lost 0 bases, with 11 bases between them. The CDR3 DNA reads as TGCAGTGCTAGCTCTGAATTGTACCAAGAGACCCAGTACTTC. This gives the protein CSASSELYQETQYF.

This clonotype was found many times. The genes are TRBV20-1 and TRBJ1-5; tentative D call: TRBD1 (6 bases). The CDR3 contains 15 residues. Germline assignment: CDR1 DFQATT and CDR2 SNEGSKA (reference sequence). V lost 0 bases, J lost 4 bases, and 13 bases lay in between. The CDR3 coding sequence is TGCAGTGCTAGAGAATTTCAGGGGCTAAATCAGCCCCAGCATTTT. It yields the protein CSAREFQGLNQPQHF.

This clonotype was seen many times. The chain combines TRBV12-3 or TRBV12-4 with TRBJ1-2, with D perhaps matching TRBD1 (5 bases). V was clipped by 2 bases and J by 8 bases, with 15 bases between them. The length of the CDR3 is 14 residues. CDR3 loop: CASSLSGGVYGYTF. Written as DNA, the CDR3 is TGTGCCAGCAGTTTAAGTGGAGGGGTATACGGCTACACCTTC.

The chain is built from TRBV6-2 or TRBV6-3 and TRBJ2-1; 14 bases fit TRBD2. With 2 bases clipped from V and 6 bases from J, the junction kept 3 bases outside the gene matches. The CDR3 spans 16 residues. The germline gives CDR1 MNHEY, CDR2 SVGEGT. DNA for the CDR3: TGTGCCAGCAGTTACGGGACTAGCGGGAGCGGCAATGAGCAGTTCTTC. Translated, it gives CASSYGTSGSGNEQFF.

This sequence joins TRBV27 and TRBJ2-7, with TRBD1 matching 7 bases. The CDR3 has 12 amino acids. Germline values: CDR1 MNHEY, CDR2 SMNVEV (reference sequence). With 7 bases clipped from V and 7 bases from J, the junction kept 7 bases outside the gene matches. The CDR3 DNA sequence: TGTGCCAGCACCGCTTCGGACAGGGAGCAGTACGTC. Amino acids: CASTASDREQYV.

This clonotype was recorded at least ten times. The chain combines TRBV6-1 with TRBJ1-2; D not certain. The CDR3 runs to 14 residues. Deletions cut 6 bases from V and 4 bases from J, with 15 bases between. Germline V gene data show CDR1 as MNHNS and CDR2 as SASEGT. The CDR3 DNA reads as TGTGCCAGCAGGGCCCAAGAGGGTGGCTATGGCTACACCTTC. Its translation: CASRAQEGGYGYTF.

This clonotype was seen many times. The V call is TRBV18, the J call TRBJ2-7; D is possibly TRBD1 (5 bases). Germline V gene data show CDR1 as KGHSH and CDR2 as LQKENI. Trimming took off 6 bases at V and 1 base at J, with 7 bases between the two ends. The CDR3 is 12 amino acids. CDR3 in DNA: TGTGCCAGCTCCCAGGGTTCCTACGAGCAGTACGTC. Protein: CASSQGSYEQYV.

This clonotype was recorded many times. The chain's CDR3 is CASSWTGSSYEQYF. The CDR3 DNA follows: TGTGCCAGCAGCTGGACAGGGAGCTCCTACGAGCAGTACTTC. The chain has TRBV7-2 and TRBJ2-7; 8 bases map to TRBD1. Trimming at V came to 4 bases and at J to 0 bases, leaving 2 bases not matched to a gene. Germline V lookup: CDR1 SGHTA, CDR2 FQGNSA. The CDR3 covers 14 residues.

J is TRBJ2-5 and V is TRBV6-4; D remains ambiguous. CDR1 and CDR2 from the germline V gene are MRHNA and SNTAGT. V was trimmed by 7 bases and J by 5 bases, leaving 14 bases between them. This CDR3 has 13 residues. The CDR3 spells CASTSPLSETQYF. CDR3 nucleotide sequence: TGTGCCAGCACCTCTCCGTTAAGCGAGACCCAGTACTTC.